This passage covers 23 T cell receptor beta chains from one sample sequenced in a study of blood T cell repertoires in COVID-19. Sequenced by immunoSEQ multiplex PCR; TCRdb stores in-frame clones only, minus some. The sample has roughly 220,000 clones, 84% seen once. The sequenced sample consisted of peripheral blood. Receptor source: a woman aged 55-69 years with acute or convalescent COVID-19.

The J gene is TRBJ1-2, the V gene TRBV3-1 (or the pseudogene TRBV3-2); TRBD1 agrees at 11 bases. The CDR3 loop spans 14 amino acids. The J segment lost 8 bases and the V segment lost 4 bases, leaving 6 bases of the junction unmatched. Germline V gene lookup returns CDR1 LGHDT and CDR2 YNNKEL (reference sequence). CDR3 in DNA: TGTGCCAGCAGCCCCGGACAGGGGGCGGGGGGCTACACCTTC. Protein product: CASSPGQGAGGYTF.

This clone was seen only once. The chain links TRBV9 to TRBJ1-1; D might be TRBD1 (5 bases). The CDR3 contains 14 residues. V was pared by 3 bases and J by 3 bases, with 12 bases between. CDR1 SGDLS and CDR2 YYNGEE come from the germline V gene. CDR3 sequence: CASSARQRDTEAFF. Here the CDR3 DNA reads TGTGCCAGCAGCGCGAGACAGCGGGACACTGAAGCTTTCTTT.

With regard to this clone: Other DNA sequences of this sample code for an identical CDR3. This rearrangement joins TRBV6-5 to TRBJ2-7, with 9 bases that match TRBD1. From germline, CDR1 is MNHEY and CDR2 SVGAGI. The CDR3 totals 15 residues. The trim removed 0 bases at V and 2 bases at J, leaving 2 bases unmatched. CDR3 sequence: CASSYSGTGTYEQYF. CDR3 DNA: TGTGCCAGCAGTTACTCAGGGACAGGGACCTACGAGCAGTACTTC.

This rearrangement joins TRBV18 to TRBJ1-2, with 9 bases lining up with TRBD1. Germline trimming cut 8 bases from V and 5 bases from J; bases unmatched to any gene: 18. Germline V gene data show CDR1 as KGHSH and CDR2 as LQKENI. This CDR3 contains 17 residues. As DNA, the CDR3 is TGTGCCAGCCGACCCAGCGGCCTTGGGACAGGGTTTTATGGCTACACCTTC. Translating it yields CASRPSGLGTGFYGYTF. Full variable domain (outside the CDR3, taken from reference TRBV18 and TRBJ1-2): NAGVMQNPRHLVRRRGQEARLRCSPMKGHSHVYWYRQLPEEGLKFMVYLQKENIIDESGMPKERFSAEFPKEGPSILRIQQVVRGDSAAYFCASRPSGLGTGFYGYTFGSGTRLTVV.

CDR3: CASSPQGRGGYTF. The CDR3 DNA is TGTGCCAGCAGTCCCCAGGGGCGAGGTGGCTACACCTTC. This chain uses TRBV28 with TRBJ1-2, with a possible D match to TRBD1 (6 bases). The CDR3 runs 13 residues. Germline V CDR1 and CDR2: MDHEN, SYDVKM. The V end lost 5 bases, the J end lost 7 bases, and 14 bases lay between the germline ends.

This clone was recorded a few times. J is TRBJ1-3 and V is TRBV13; D possibly corresponds to TRBD1 (6 bases). CDR1 PRHDT and CDR2 FYEKMQ come from the germline V gene (reference sequence). The CDR3 contains 19 residues. V was clipped by 2 bases and J by 0 bases, with 20 bases between them. CDR3 amino acids: CASSLQDSRTSISGNTIYF. CDR3 nucleotide sequence: TGTGCCAGCAGCTTACAGGACAGCCGTACTTCGATCTCTGGAAACACCATATATTTT. Looking up the rest from reference TRBV13 and TRBJ1-3 gives the full variable domain: AAGVIQSPRHLIKEKRETATLKCYPIPRHDTVYWYQQGPGQDPQFLISFYEKMQSDKGSIPDRFSAQQFSDYHSELNMSSLELGDSALYFCASSLQDSRTSISGNTIYFGEGSWLTVV.

The chain recombines TRBV30 with TRBJ2-5; 7 nucleotides align to TRBD1. CDR3 length: 12 residues. The V gene's germline CDR1 is GTSNPN and CDR2 SVGIG (reference sequence). J lost 5 bases, V lost 1 base, and 1 base had no gene match. CDR3 nucleotides: TGTGCCTGGAGTGGACAGGGCGAGACCCAGTACTTC. Its protein product is CAWSGQGETQYF.

The chain combines TRBV4-2 with TRBJ2-1; 7 nucleotides agree with TRBD2. The germline CDR1 and CDR2 sequences are LGHNA and YNFKEQ. The CDR3 sequence is 14 residues long. V shed 4 bases and J 7 bases; nucleotides not matched to a gene: 7. The DNA of the CDR3 is TGTGCCAGCAGCCCGGGGGGTTGGAGGAATGAGCAGTTCTTC. This encodes CASSPGGWRNEQFF.

This chain connects TRBV5-4 to TRBJ2-4; 8 nucleotides align to TRBD2. The V gene's germline CDR1 is SGHNT and CDR2 YYREEE (reference sequence). V dropped 4 bases and J dropped 6; count of bases not matched to a gene: 12. This CDR3 region has 16 residues. The CDR3 DNA reads TGTGCCAGCAGCCCTTCGGTCGGGGGGGCAGGAAACATTCAGTACTTC. Amino acid sequence: CASSPSVGGAGNIQYF.

The CDR3: CASSQDPRAGGLTGELFF. The CDR3 DNA follows: TGCGCCAGCAGCCAAGATCCGCGGGCGGGGGGACTCACCGGGGAGCTGTTTTTT. V usage is TRBV4-1 and J usage is TRBJ2-2; 8 positions match TRBD2. The germline V gene encodes CDR1 MGHRA and CDR2 YSYEKL. This CDR3 comprises 18 residues. V shed 0 bases, J shed 4 bases, and the junction held 10 bases outside the gene matches.

The chain employs TRBV19 and TRBJ1-3, with 8 bases fitting TRBD1. There are 16 residues in the CDR3. Per germline, CDR1 LNHDA and CDR2 SQIVND (reference sequence). The V segment lost 6 bases and the J segment 0 bases; nucleotides outside the gene matches: 7. CDR3 protein: CASSKGQANSGNTIYF. Written as DNA, the CDR3 is TGTGCCAGTAGCAAGGGACAGGCCAACTCTGGAAACACCATATATTTT. The full variable domain, rest sourced from reference TRBV19 and TRBJ1-3, is DGGITQSPKYLFRKEGQNVTLSCEQNLNHDAMYWYRQDPGQGLRLIYYSQIVNDFQKGDIAEGYSVSREKKESFPLTVTSAQKNPTAFYLCASSKGQANSGNTIYFGEGSWLTVV.

V gene TRBV19 combines with J gene TRBJ1-4; D not certain. Trimming cost V 3 bases and J 1 base, with 6 bases left between them. This CDR3 spans 14 amino acids. From germline, CDR1 is LNHDA and CDR2 SQIVND (reference sequence). The CDR3 reads CASSMSLTNEKLFF. The CDR3 DNA reads as TGTGCCAGTAGTATGAGTTTAACTAATGAAAAACTGTTTTTT.

This chain links TRBV4-1 with TRBJ1-6; D unresolved. Trimming removed 0 bases from V and 10 bases from J, with 4 bases in between. Germline CDR1 reads MGHRA; CDR2 reads YSYEKL. The CDR3 runs 12 residues. The CDR3 here is CASSQERSPLHF. As DNA, the CDR3 is TGCGCCAGCAGCCAAGAACGGTCACCCCTCCACTTT.

The chain uses TRBV5-4 and TRBJ1-2; D unclear. The germline V gene has CDR1 SGHNT and CDR2 YYREEE (reference sequence). Trimming removed 0 bases from V and 2 bases from J, with 5 bases in between. There are 13 residues in the CDR3. The CDR3 loop is CASSLDQNYGYTF. The DNA for the CDR3 is TGTGCCAGCAGCTTGGATCAGAACTATGGCTACACCTTC.

The chain has TRBV13 and TRBJ2-1, with 10 bases fitting TRBD2. CDR1 is PRHDT, CDR2 FYEKMQ, per germline (reference sequence). With 3 bases clipped from V and 8 bases from J, the junction kept 7 bases outside the gene matches. The CDR3 runs to 15 residues. The CDR3 region is CASSLGSSGGYEQFF. DNA of the CDR3: TGTGCCAGCAGCTTGGGGTCTAGCGGGGGCTATGAGCAGTTCTTC.

This chain links TRBV7-3 with TRBJ2-2; tentatively, D is TRBD1 (5 bases). V was clipped by 0 bases and J by 13 bases, with 9 bases between them. Germline V gene sequence: CDR1 SGHTA, CDR2 FQGTGA. CDR3 size: 12 residues. This CDR3 is CASSLTQGVLFF. In DNA, the CDR3 is TGTGCCAGCAGCTTAACGCAGGGCGTGCTGTTTTTT.

CDR3 region: CASSASVYNEQFF. DNA of the CDR3: TGTGCCAGCAGCGCTTCGGTGTACAATGAGCAGTTCTTC. The chain employs TRBV5-8 and TRBJ2-1, with unresolved D. Trimming took 4 bases from V and 4 from J, leaving 9 bases between them. CDR3 length: 13 residues. The germline V gene encodes CDR1 SGHTS and CDR2 YDEGEE. The whole variable domain, remainder taken from reference TRBV5-8 and TRBJ2-1, is EAGVTQSPTHLIKTRGQQATLRCSPISGHTSVYWYQQALGLGLQFLLWYDEGEERNRGNFPPRFSGRQFPNYSSELNVNALELEDSALYLCASSASVYNEQFFGPGTRLTVL.

This clone was observed a few times. J is TRBJ1-1 and V is TRBV5-1; D is undetermined. The V gene's germline CDR1 is SGHRS and CDR2 YFSETQ. Trimming pared 4 bases from V and 0 bases from J, leaving 10 bases between. This CDR3 spans 14 amino acids. This chain's CDR3 is CASSLGEMNTEAFF. The CDR3 DNA follows: TGCGCCAGCAGCCTGGGAGAGATGAACACTGAAGCTTTCTTT.

This clone has just a few counts. V gene TRBV4-1 combines with J gene TRBJ2-7, with 7 bases aligning to TRBD2. The V gene's germline CDR1 is MGHRA and CDR2 YSYEKL. J was trimmed by 2 bases and V by 6 bases; bases with no gene match: 4. The CDR3 has 13 amino acids. The CDR3 loop is CASSAGDTYEQYF. The CDR3 DNA is TGCGCCAGCAGTGCGGGGGATACCTACGAGCAGTACTTC.

This clone was recorded a few times. The V gene is TRBV18, the J gene TRBJ2-2; the D is unclear. The V and J ends lost 4 bases and 6 bases respectively, with 9 bases between them. Per germline, CDR1 KGHSH and CDR2 LQKENI. This CDR3 is 13 amino acids long. CDR3 amino acids: CASSLSFSGELFF. DNA for the CDR3: TGTGCCAGCTCACTTTCTTTTTCCGGGGAGCTGTTTTTT. The full variable domain, its missing parts supplied by reference TRBV18 and TRBJ2-2, is NAGVMQNPRHLVRRRGQEARLRCSPMKGHSHVYWYRQLPEEGLKFMVYLQKENIIDESGMPKERFSAEFPKEGPSILRIQQVVRGDSAAYFCASSLSFSGELFFGEGSRLTVL.

This chain connects TRBV13 to TRBJ2-5, with a possible D match to TRBD2 (6 bases). V lost 3 bases and J 1 base, leaving 9 bases between the germline ends. The CDR3 covers 14 residues. From germline, CDR1 is PRHDT and CDR2 FYEKMQ (reference sequence). The CDR3 DNA is TGTGCCAGCAGCTTGGGGGGTCCCCAAGAGACCCAGTACTTC. Its protein product is CASSLGGPQETQYF. The full variable domain, with the rest looked up from reference TRBV13 and TRBJ2-5, is AAGVIQSPRHLIKEKRETATLKCYPIPRHDTVYWYQQGPGQDPQFLISFYEKMQSDKGSIPDRFSAQQFSDYHSELNMSSLELGDSALYFCASSLGGPQETQYFGPGTRLLVL.

V gene TRBV12-3 or TRBV12-4 combines with J gene TRBJ1-2, with a possible D match to TRBD1 (5 bases). V gave up 7 bases and J gave up 8 bases, with 14 bases separating them. The CDR3 length is 12 residues. CDR3 amino acids: CASTTKGNGYTF. CDR3 coding DNA: TGTGCCAGCACCACAAAGGGGAACGGCTACACCTTC.

As DNA, the CDR3 is TGCGCCAGCAGCGGAACTCTAGCGGGGGGGTACAATGAGCAGTTCTTC. Protein: CASSGTLAGGYNEQFF. The chain recombines TRBV5-1 with TRBJ2-1, with TRBD2 matching over 12 bases. V gave up 4 bases and J gave up 4 bases; unmatched junction bases: 6. The CDR3 runs to 16 residues. CDR1 and CDR2 from the germline V gene are SGHRS and YFSETQ.